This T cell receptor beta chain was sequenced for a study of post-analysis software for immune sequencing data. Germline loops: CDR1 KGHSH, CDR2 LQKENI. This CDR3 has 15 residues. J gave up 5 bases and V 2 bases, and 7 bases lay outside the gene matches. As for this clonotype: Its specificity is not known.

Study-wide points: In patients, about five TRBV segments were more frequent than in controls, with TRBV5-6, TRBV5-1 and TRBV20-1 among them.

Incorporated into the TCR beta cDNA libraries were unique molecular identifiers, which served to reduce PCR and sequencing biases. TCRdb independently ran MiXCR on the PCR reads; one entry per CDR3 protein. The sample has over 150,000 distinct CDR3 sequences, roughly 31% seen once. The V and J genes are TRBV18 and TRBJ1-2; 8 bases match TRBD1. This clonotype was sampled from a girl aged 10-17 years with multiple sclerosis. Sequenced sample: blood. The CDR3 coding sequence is TGTGCCAGCTCACCAAATGCAGGGGGCGGTTATGGCTACACCTTC. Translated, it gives CASSPNAGGGYGYTF.